This TCR beta chain was found in a study of T-cell memory formation after mild COVID-19. The wider study: TCR clustering was largely donor specific. The study's findings and limits: Among contracting clones, CD4+ were mainly CM/EM and CD8+ enriched in EMRA. Pre-infection memory already had some responding clones, implying cross-reactive memory joined.

Looked up from germline, CDR1 is PRHDT and CDR2 is FYEKMQ (reference sequence). V shed 5 bases and J shed 2 bases, with 4 bases lying between them. The CDR3 is 11 residues long. Amplification by 5'RACE using constant-segment primers produced TCR alpha and TCR beta cDNA libraries that carried sample barcodes and UMIs. TCRdb processed the 5' RACE reads anew with MiXCR; each CDR3 protein has one entry. The sample has about 110,000 distinct CDR3 sequences; over 15% are singletons. About this clonotype itself: Its specificity is not known.

The TCR sequence derives from an adult woman who had mild COVID-19 (a few samples of this study predate the infection). Cell type and time point are not known. The specimen sequenced was PBMCs or a T cell subset sorted from them (not recorded which). The chain carries TRBV13 and TRBJ2-7; no clear D. The CDR3 DNA is TGTGCCAGCAGCAACGCCTACGAGCAGTACTTC. This translates into CASSNAYEQYF.